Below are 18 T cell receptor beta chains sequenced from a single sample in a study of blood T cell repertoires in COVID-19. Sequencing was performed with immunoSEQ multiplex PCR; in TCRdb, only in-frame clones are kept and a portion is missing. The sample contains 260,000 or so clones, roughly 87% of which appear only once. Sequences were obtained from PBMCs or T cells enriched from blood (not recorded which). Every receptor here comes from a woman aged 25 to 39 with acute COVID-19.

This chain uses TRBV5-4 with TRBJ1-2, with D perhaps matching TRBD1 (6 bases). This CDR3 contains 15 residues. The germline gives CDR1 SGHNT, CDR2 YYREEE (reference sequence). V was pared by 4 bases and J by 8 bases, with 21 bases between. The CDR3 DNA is TGTGCCAGCAGCGTGCCGGGACAATCCGTGGGAGGCTACACCTTC. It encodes CASSVPGQSVGGYTF.

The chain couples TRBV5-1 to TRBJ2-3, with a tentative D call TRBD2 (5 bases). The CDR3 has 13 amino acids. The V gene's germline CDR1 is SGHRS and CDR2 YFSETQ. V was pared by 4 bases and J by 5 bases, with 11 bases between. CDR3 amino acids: CASSPEARDTQYF. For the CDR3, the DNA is TGCGCCAGCAGCCCGGAGGCTAGAGATACGCAGTATTTT.

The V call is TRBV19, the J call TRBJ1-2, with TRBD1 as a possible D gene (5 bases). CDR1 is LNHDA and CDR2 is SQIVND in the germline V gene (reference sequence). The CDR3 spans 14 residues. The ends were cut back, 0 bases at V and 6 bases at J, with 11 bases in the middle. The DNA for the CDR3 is TGTGCCAGTAGTATAGATCTAGAAGGGGATGGCTACACCTTC. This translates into CASSIDLEGDGYTF.

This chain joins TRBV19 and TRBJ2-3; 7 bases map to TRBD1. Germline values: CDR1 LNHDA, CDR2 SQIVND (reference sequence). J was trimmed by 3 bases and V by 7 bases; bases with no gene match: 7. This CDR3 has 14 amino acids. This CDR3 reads CASTDRAVTDTQYF. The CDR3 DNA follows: TGTGCCAGTACAGACAGGGCTGTAACAGATACGCAGTATTTT.

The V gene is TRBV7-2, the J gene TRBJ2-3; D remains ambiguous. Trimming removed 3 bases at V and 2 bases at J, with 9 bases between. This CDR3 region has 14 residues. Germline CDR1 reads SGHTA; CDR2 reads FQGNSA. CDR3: CASSLGRNTDTQYF. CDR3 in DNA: TGTGCCAGCAGCTTGGGCCGGAACACAGATACGCAGTATTTT.

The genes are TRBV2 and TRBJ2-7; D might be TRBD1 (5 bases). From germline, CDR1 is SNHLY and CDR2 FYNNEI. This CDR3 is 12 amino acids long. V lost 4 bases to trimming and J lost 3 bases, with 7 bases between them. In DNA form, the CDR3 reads TGTGCCAGCAGTGGACAGTTCTACGAGCAGTACTTC. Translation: CASSGQFYEQYF.

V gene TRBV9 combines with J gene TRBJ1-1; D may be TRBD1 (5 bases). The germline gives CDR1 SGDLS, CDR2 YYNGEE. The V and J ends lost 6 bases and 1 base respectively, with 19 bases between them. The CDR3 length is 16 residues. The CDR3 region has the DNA TGTGCCAGCAACCCCCTTGGGGGACTCCCGAACACTGAAGCTTTCTTT. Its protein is CASNPLGGLPNTEAFF.

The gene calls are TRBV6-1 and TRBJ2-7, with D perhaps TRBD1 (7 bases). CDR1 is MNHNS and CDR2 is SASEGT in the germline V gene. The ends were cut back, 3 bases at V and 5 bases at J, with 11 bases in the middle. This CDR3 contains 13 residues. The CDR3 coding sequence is TGTGCCAGCAGTGACACAGGGGAGGACGAGCAGTACTTC. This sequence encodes CASSDTGEDEQYF.

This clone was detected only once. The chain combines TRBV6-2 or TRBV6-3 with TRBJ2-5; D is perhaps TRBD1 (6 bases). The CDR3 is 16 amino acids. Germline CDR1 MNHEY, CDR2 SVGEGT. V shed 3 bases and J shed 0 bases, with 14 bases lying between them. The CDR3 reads CASSYEGGSYQETQYF. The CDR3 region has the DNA TGTGCCAGCAGTTATGAAGGGGGATCATACCAAGAGACCCAGTACTTC.

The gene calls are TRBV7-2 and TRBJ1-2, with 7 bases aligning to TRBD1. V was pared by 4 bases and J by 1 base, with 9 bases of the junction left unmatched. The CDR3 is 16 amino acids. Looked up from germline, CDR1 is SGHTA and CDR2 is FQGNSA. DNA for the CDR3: TGTGCCAGCAGCTCTTTCCGGGACAGTTTTAACTATGGCTACACCTTC. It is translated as CASSSFRDSFNYGYTF. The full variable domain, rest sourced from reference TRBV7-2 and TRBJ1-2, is GAGVSQSPSNKVTEKGKDVELRCDPISGHTALYWYRQSLGQGLEFLIYFQGNSAPDKSGLPSDRFSAERTGGSVSTLTIQRTQQEDSAVYLCASSSFRDSFNYGYTFGSGTRLTVV.

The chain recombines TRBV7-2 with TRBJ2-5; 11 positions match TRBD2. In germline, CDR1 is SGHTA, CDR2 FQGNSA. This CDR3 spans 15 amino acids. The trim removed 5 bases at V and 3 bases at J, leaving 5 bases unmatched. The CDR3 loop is CASSRSGGAEETQYF. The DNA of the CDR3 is TGTGCCAGCAGCCGTAGCGGGGGGGCCGAAGAGACCCAGTACTTC. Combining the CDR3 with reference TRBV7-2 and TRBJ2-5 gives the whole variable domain GAGVSQSPSNKVTEKGKDVELRCDPISGHTALYWYRQSLGQGLEFLIYFQGNSAPDKSGLPSDRFSAERTGGSVSTLTIQRTQQEDSAVYLCASSRSGGAEETQYFGPGTRLLVL.

CDR3 region: CASSALRQGGNEKLFF. DNA of the CDR3: TGTGCCAGCAGTGCCCTAAGACAGGGAGGTAATGAAAAACTGTTTTTT. The J gene is TRBJ1-4, the V gene TRBV25-1; 7 nucleotides match TRBD1. Germline V lookup: CDR1 MGHDK, CDR2 SYGVNS. The J segment lost 4 bases and the V segment lost 4 bases, leaving 9 bases of the junction unmatched. This CDR3 comprises 16 residues.

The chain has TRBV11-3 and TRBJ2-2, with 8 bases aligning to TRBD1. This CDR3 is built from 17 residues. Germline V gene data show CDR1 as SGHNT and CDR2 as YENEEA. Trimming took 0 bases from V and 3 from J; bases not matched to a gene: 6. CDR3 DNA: TGTGCCAGCAGCTTAGAGGCCCAGACAGGGGACACCGGGGAGCTGTTTTTT. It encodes CASSLEAQTGDTGELFF.

The CDR3 DNA reads as TGTGCCAGCAGCCTAGAGGGGTCCTCGGAGACCCAGTACTTC. This codes for CASSLEGSSETQYF. The V call is TRBV7-6, the J call TRBJ2-5, with D possibly being TRBD1 or TRBD2 (5 bases each). V was pared by 5 bases and J by 5 bases, with 15 bases between. Germline loops: CDR1 SGHVS, CDR2 FNYEAQ. This CDR3 contains 14 residues. Full variable domain (remainder filled in from reference TRBV7-6 and TRBJ2-5): GAGVSQSPRYKVTKRGQDVALRCDPISGHVSLYWYRQALGQGPEFLTYFNYEAQQDKSGLPNDRFSAERPEGSISTLTIQRTEQRDSAMYRCASSLEGSSETQYFGPGTRLLVL.

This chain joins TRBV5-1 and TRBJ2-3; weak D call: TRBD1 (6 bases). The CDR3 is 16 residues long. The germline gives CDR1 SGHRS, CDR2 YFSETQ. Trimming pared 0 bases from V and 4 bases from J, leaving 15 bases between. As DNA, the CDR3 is TGCGCCAGCAGCTTGGGTGTGGGGGCGCGGTCAGATACGCAGTATTTT. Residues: CASSLGVGARSDTQYF.

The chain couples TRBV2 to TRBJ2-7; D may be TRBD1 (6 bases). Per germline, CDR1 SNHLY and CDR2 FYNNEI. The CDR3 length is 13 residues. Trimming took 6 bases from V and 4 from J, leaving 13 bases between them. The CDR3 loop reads CASRFGQLYEQYF. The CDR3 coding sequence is TGTGCCAGCAGATTTGGACAGTTGTACGAGCAGTACTTC.

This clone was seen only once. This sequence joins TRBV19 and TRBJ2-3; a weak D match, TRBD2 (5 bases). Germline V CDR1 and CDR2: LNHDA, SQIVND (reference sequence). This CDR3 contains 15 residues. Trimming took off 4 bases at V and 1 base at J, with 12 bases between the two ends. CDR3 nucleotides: TGTGCCAGTAGTAGAACTAGGATTGGCACAGATACGCAGTATTTT. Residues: CASSRTRIGTDTQYF.

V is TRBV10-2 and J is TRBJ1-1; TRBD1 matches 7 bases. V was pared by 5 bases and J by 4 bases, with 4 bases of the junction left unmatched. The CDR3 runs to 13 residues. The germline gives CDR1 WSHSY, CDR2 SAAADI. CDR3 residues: CASSTGAATEAFF. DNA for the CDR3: TGCGCCAGCAGTACAGGGGCCGCCACTGAAGCTTTCTTT.